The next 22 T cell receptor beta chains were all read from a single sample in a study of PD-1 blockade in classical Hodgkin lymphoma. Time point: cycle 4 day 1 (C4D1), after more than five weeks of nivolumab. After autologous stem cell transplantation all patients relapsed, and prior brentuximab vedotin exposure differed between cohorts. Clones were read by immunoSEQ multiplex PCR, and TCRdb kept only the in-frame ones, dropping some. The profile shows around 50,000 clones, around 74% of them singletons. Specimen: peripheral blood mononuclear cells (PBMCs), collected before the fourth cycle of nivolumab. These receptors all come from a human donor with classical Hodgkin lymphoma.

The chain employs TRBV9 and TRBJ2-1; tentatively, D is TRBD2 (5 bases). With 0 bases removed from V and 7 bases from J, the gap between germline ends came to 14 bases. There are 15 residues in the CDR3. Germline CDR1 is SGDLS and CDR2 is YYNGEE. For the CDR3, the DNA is TGTGCCAGCAGCGTAGATCCCAGGAGGTTGAATGAGCAGTTCTTC. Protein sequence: CASSVDPRRLNEQFF.

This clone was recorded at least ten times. CDR3 bases: TGTGCCAGCAGCCTGGGGCTGTCGGGAGTCTACGAGCAGTACTTC. This encodes CASSLGLSGVYEQYF. The chain uses TRBV5-6 and TRBJ2-7, with D possibly matching TRBD2 (6 bases). The germline V gene has CDR1 SGHDT and CDR2 YYEEEE. Trimming took off 4 bases at V and 3 bases at J, with 17 bases between the two ends. The CDR3 is 15 amino acids.

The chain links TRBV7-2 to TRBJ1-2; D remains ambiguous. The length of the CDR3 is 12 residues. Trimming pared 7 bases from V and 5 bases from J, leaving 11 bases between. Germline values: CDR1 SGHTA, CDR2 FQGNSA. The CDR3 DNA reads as TGTGCCAGCACCTCGACGGGTTATGGCTACACCTTC. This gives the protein CASTSTGYGYTF.

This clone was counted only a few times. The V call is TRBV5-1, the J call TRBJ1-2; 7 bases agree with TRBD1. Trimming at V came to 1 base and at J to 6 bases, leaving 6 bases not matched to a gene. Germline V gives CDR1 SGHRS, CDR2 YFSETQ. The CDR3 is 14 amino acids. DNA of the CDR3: TGCGCCAGCAGCTTGAGCCCAGGGGGTAATGGCTACACCTTC. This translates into CASSLSPGGNGYTF.

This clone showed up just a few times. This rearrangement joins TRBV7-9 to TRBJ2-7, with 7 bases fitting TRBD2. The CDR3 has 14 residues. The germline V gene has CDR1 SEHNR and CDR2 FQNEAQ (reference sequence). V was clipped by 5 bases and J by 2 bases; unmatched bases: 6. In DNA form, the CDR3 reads TGTGCCAGCAGCAGTACTAGCGAGACCTACGAGCAGTACTTC. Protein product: CASSSTSETYEQYF.

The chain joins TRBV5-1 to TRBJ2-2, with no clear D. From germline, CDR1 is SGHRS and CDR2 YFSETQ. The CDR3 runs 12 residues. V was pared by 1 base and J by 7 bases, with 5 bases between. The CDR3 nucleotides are TGCGCCAGCAGCTTGACCGGCGGGGAGCTGTTTTTT. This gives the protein CASSLTGGELFF.

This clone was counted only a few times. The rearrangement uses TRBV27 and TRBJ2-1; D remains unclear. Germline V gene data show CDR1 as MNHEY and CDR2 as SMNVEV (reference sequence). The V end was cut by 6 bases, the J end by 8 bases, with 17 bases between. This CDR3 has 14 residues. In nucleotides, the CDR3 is TGTGCCAGCAGCACCACATCCCCGCAGCATGAGCAGTTCTTC. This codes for CASSTTSPQHEQFF.

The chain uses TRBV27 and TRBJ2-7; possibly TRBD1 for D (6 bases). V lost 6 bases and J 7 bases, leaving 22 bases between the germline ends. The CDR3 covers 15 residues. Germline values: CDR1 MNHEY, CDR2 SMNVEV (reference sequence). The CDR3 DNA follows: TGTGCCAGCAGCCGTCGACAGGCGCCACTACGGGAGCAGTACTTC. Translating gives CASSRRQAPLREQYF.

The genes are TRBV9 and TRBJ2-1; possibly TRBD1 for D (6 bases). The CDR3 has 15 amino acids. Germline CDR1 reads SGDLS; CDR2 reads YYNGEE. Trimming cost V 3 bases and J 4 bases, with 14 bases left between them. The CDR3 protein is CASSARGTIYNEQFF. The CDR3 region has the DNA TGTGCCAGCAGCGCTAGGGGGACCATTTACAATGAGCAGTTCTTC. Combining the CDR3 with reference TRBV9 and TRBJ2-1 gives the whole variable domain DSGVTQTPKHLITATGQRVTLRCSPRSGDLSVYWYQQSLDQGLQFLIQYYNGEERAKGNILERFSAQQFPDLHSELNLSSLELGDSALYFCASSARGTIYNEQFFGPGTRLTVL.

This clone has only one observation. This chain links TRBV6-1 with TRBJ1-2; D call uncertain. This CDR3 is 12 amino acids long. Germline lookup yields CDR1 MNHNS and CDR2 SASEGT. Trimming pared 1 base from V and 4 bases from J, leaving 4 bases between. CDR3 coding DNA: TGTGCCAGCAGTGAAGGACTCTATGGCTACACCTTC. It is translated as CASSEGLYGYTF.

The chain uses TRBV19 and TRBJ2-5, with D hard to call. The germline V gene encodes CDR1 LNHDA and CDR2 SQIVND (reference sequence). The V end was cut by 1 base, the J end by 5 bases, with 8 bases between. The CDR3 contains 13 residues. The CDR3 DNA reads TGTGCCAGTAGTATAGCGGCAGTGGAGACCCAGTACTTC. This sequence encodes CASSIAAVETQYF. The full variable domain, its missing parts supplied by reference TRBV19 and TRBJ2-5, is DGGITQSPKYLFRKEGQNVTLSCEQNLNHDAMYWYRQDPGQGLRLIYYSQIVNDFQKGDIAEGYSVSREKKESFPLTVTSAQKNPTAFYLCASSIAAVETQYFGPGTRLLVL.

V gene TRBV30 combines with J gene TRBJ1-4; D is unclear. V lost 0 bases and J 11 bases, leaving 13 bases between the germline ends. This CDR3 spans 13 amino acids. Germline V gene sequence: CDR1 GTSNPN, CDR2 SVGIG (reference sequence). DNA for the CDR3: TGTGCCTGGAGTGTTTATCTAGGAACCAAACTGTTTTTT. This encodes CAWSVYLGTKLFF.

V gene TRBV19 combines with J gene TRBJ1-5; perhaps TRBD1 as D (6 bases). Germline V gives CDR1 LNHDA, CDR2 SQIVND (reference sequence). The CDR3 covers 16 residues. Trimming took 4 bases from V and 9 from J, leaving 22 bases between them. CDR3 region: CASSNREVVRVGPQHF. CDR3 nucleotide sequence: TGTGCCAGTAGTAACAGGGAAGTGGTCCGGGTAGGGCCCCAGCATTTT.

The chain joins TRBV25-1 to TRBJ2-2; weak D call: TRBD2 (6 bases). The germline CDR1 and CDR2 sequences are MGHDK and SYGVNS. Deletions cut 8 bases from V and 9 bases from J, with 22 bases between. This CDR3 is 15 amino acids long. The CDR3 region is CASERWAGKVRELFF. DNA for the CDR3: TGTGCCAGCGAACGGTGGGCGGGGAAGGTCCGGGAGCTGTTTTTT.

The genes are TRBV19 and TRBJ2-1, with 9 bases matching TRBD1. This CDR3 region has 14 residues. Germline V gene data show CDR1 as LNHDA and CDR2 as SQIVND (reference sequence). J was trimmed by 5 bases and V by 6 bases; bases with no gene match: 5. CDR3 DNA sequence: TGTGCCAGTAGCAAGACAGGGGGGGACAATGAGCAGTTCTTC. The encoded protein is CASSKTGGDNEQFF.

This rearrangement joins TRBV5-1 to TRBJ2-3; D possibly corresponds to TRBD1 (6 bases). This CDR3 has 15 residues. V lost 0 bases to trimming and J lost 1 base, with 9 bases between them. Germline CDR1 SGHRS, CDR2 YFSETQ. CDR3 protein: CASSLGGPRTDTQYF. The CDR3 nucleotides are TGCGCCAGCAGCTTGGGGGGGCCTCGCACAGATACGCAGTATTTT.

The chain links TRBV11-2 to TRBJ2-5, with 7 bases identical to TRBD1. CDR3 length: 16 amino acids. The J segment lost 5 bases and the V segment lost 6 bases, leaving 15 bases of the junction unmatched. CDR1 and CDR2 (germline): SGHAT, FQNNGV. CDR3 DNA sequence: TGTGCCAGCAGTAGGGACAGCCTTAACCCCAAGGAGACCCAGTACTTC. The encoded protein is CASSRDSLNPKETQYF.

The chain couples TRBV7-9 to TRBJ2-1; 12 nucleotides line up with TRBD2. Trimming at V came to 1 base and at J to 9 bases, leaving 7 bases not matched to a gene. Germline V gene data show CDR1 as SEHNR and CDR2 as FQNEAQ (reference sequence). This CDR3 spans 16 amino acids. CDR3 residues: CASSLGLAGGLGEQFF. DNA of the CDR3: TGTGCCAGCAGCTTAGGCCTAGCGGGAGGGTTAGGTGAGCAGTTCTTC.

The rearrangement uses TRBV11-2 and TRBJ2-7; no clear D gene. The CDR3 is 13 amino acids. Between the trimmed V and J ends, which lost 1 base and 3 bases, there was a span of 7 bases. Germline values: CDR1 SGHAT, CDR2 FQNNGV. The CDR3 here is CASSLGTHYEQYF. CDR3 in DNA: TGTGCCAGCAGCTTAGGGACCCACTACGAGCAGTACTTC.

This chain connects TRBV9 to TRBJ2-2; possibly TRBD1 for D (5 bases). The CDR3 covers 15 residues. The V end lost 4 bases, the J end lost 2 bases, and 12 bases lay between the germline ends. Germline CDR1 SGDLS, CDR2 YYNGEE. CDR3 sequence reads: CASSTTGRNTGELFF. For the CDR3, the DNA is TGTGCCAGCAGCACAACAGGTAGAAACACCGGGGAGCTGTTTTTT. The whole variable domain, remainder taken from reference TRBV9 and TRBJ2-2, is DSGVTQTPKHLITATGQRVTLRCSPRSGDLSVYWYQQSLDQGLQFLIQYYNGEERAKGNILERFSAQQFPDLHSELNLSSLELGDSALYFCASSTTGRNTGELFFGEGSRLTVL.

Written as DNA, the CDR3 is TGCGCCAGCAGCCCCTATGCGGTTAACTACAATGAGCAGTTCTTC. Amino acid sequence: CASSPYAVNYNEQFF. The rearrangement joins TRBV10-2 to TRBJ2-1; D ambiguous. Trimming shortened V by 6 bases and J by 3 bases, and 15 bases separated the two germline ends. The CDR3 is made up of 15 amino acids. The germline V gene has CDR1 WSHSY and CDR2 SAAADI.

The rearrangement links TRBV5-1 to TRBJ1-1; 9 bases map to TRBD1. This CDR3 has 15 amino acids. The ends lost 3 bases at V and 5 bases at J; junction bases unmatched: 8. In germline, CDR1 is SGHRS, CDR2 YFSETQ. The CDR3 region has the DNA TGCGCCAGCAGCTCTCAGGGACAGGGTTGGACTGAAGCTTTCTTT. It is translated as CASSSQGQGWTEAFF.